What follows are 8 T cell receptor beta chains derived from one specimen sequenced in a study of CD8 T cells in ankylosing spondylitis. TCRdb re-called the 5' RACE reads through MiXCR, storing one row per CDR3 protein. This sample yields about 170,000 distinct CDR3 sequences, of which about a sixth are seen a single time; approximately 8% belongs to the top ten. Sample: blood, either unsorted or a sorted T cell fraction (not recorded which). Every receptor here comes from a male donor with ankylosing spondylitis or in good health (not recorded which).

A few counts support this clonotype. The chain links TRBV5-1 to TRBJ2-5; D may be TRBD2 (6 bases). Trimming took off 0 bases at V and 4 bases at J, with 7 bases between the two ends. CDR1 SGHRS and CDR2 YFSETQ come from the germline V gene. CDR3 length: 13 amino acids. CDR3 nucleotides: TGCGCCAGCAGCTTGGAAGCGGGAGAGACCCAGTACTTC. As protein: CASSLEAGETQYF.

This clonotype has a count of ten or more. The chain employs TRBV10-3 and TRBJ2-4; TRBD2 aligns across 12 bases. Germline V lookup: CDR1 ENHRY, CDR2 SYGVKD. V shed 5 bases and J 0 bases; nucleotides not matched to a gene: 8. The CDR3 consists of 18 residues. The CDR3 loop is CAISTASSGRGAKNIQYF. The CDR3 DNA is TGTGCCATCAGTACCGCCTCTAGCGGGAGGGGAGCCAAAAACATTCAGTACTTC.

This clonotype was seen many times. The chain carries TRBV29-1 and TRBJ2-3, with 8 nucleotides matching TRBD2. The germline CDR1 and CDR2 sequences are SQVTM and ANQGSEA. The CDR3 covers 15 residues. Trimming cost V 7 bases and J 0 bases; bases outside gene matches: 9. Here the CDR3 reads CSGRGLAGSTDTQYF. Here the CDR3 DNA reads TGCAGCGGCCGGGGTTTAGCGGGAAGCACAGATACGCAGTATTTT.

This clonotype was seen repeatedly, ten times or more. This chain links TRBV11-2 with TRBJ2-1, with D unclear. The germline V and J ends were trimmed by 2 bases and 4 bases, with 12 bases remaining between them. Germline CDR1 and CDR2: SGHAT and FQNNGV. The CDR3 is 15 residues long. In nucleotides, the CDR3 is TGTGCCAGCAGCTTACTGGGGTCGATGTACAATGAGCAGTTCTTC. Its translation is CASSLLGSMYNEQFF.

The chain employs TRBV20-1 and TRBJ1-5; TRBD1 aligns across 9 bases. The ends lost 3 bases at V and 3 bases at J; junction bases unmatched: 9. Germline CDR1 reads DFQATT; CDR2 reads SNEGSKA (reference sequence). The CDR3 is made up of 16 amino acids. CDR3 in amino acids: CSARDTGGWDNQPQHF. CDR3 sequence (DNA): TGCAGTGCTAGGGACACAGGGGGCTGGGACAATCAGCCCCAGCATTTT.

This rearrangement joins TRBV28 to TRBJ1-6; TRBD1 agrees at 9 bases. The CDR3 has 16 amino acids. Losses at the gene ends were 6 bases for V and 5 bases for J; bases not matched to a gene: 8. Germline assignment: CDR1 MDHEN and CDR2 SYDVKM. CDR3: CASSRGTGPNNSPLHF. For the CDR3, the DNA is TGTGCCAGCAGCCGTGGGACAGGGCCCAATAATTCACCCCTCCACTTT. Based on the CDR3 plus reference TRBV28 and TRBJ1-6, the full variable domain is DVKVTQSSRYLVKRTGEKVFLECVQDMDHENMFWYRQDPGLGLRLIYFSYDVKMKEKGDIPEGYSVSREKKERFSLILESASTNQTSMYLCASSRGTGPNNSPLHFGNGTRLTVT.

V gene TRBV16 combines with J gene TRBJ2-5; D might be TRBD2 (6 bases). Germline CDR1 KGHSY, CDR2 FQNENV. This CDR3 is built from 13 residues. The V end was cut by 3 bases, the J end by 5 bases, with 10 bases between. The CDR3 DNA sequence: TGTGCCAGCAGCCACTCGGGACTTGAGACCCAGTACTTC. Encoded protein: CASSHSGLETQYF. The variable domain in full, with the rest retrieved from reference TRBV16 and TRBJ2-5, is GEEVAQTPKHLVRGEGQKAKLYCAPIKGHSYVFWYQQVLKNEFKFLISFQNENVFDETGMPKERFSAKCLPNSPCSLEIQATKLEDSAVYFCASSHSGLETQYFGPGTRLLVL.

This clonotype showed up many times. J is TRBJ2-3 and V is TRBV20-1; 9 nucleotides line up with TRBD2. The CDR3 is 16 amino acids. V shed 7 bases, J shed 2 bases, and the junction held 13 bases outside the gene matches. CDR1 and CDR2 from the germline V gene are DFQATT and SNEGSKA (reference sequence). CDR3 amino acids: CSGARRLAETTDTQYF. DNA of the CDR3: TGCAGTGGGGCCCGCCGACTAGCGGAGACCACAGATACGCAGTATTTT.